The 14 T cell receptor beta chains listed next were all sequenced from one sample in a study of blood T cell repertoires in COVID-19. TCRdb's table, derived via immunoSEQ multiplex PCR, lists solely in-frame clones and lacks some. The sample shows over 45,000 clones, less than 90% of them seen only once. What was sequenced was peripheral blood. These receptors were collected from an older woman with acute or convalescent COVID-19.

This chain joins TRBV5-4 and TRBJ1-2, with TRBD1 identical over 8 bases. This CDR3 is built from 14 residues. The germline CDR1 and CDR2 sequences are SGHNT and YYREEE (reference sequence). The trim removed 4 bases at V and 3 bases at J, leaving 5 bases unmatched. The CDR3 region is CASSLPGGDYGYTF. DNA for the CDR3: TGTGCCAGCAGCCTTCCAGGGGGCGACTATGGCTACACCTTC.

The table lists this clone with a few counts. The CDR3 here is CASSQVGGQGGYGYTF. CDR3 coding DNA: TGTGCCAGCAGCCAAGTGGGCGGACAGGGGGGTTACGGCTACACCTTC. The V and J genes are TRBV4-2 and TRBJ1-2; 10 bases match TRBD1. V dropped 1 base and J dropped 8; count of bases not matched to a gene: 10. The CDR3 has 16 residues. The germline gives CDR1 LGHNA, CDR2 YNFKEQ.

Notes on this clone: The junction does not match germline at one end; this may be a read error. This rearrangement joins TRBV7-7 to TRBJ2-5; the match to TRBD1 covers 8 bases. The CDR3 runs 15 residues. Germline CDR1 and CDR2: SSHAT and FNYEAQ (reference sequence). The CDR3 here is CASSLGRQGSETQYF. The CDR3 coding sequence is TGTGCTAGCAGCTTAGGCCGACAGGGGAGCGAGACCCAGTACTTC.

This chain uses TRBV6-5 with TRBJ1-4, with 8 bases matching TRBD1. The CDR3 length is 14 residues. The ends lost 10 bases at V and 4 bases at J; junction bases unmatched: 8. Per the germline V gene, CDR1 is MNHEY and CDR2 is SVGAGI. The CDR3 nucleotides are TGTGCCACCGAAACAGGGGGTCGTAATGAAAAACTGTTTTTT. Translated, it gives CATETGGRNEKLFF.

V and J are TRBV7-6 and TRBJ2-1; 9 bases agree with TRBD1. The CDR3 loop spans 17 amino acids. Germline lookup yields CDR1 SGHVS and CDR2 FNYEAQ. The V and J ends lost 5 bases and 5 bases, in that order; junction bases with no gene match: 13. CDR3 in amino acids: CASSLTPRTGANNEQFF. In DNA form, the CDR3 reads TGTGCCAGCAGCCTTACTCCCCGGACAGGGGCTAACAATGAGCAGTTCTTC.

This chain uses TRBV6-2 or TRBV6-3 with TRBJ2-6, with D perhaps TRBD2 (6 bases). V was pared by 6 bases and J by 0 bases, with 12 bases between. The CDR3 has 16 residues. Germline CDR1 is MNHEY and CDR2 is SVGEGT. CDR3 coding DNA: TGTGCCAGCAGCAGAGGAGGGGTCTCTGGGGCCAACGTCCTGACTTTC. It codes for CASSRGGVSGANVLTF.

The chain joins TRBV29-1 to TRBJ2-5; 9 bases align to TRBD2. The CDR3 consists of 18 residues. The germline V gene has CDR1 SQVTM and CDR2 ANQGSEA. The ends lost 3 bases at V and 6 bases at J; junction bases unmatched: 20. CDR3 DNA: TGCAGCGTTGATTGGTGGAGGGCGGGAGGGCCCGGTCTTAAGACCCAGTACTTC. Its protein is CSVDWWRAGGPGLKTQYF.

V is TRBV28 and J is TRBJ1-2; possible D gene TRBD1, 6 bases. The germline gives CDR1 MDHEN, CDR2 SYDVKM. The CDR3 contains 15 residues. The V end lost 3 bases, the J end lost 4 bases, and 15 bases lay between the germline ends. The CDR3 region is CASSFSGVASYGYTF. For the CDR3, the DNA is TGTGCCAGCAGTTTTTCAGGGGTTGCCTCCTATGGCTACACCTTC.

The chain has TRBV3-1 (or the pseudogene TRBV3-2) and TRBJ1-5; D gene ambiguous. The CDR3 contains 14 residues. The V end was cut by 0 bases, the J end by 0 bases, with 3 bases between. Germline-derived CDR1 and CDR2 are LGHDT and YNNKEL (reference sequence). CDR3 loop: CASSQERSNQPQHF. The CDR3 DNA follows: TGTGCCAGCAGCCAAGAGCGTAGCAATCAGCCCCAGCATTTT.

The CDR3 sequence is CASSQRTGGPYEQYF. The CDR3 coding sequence is TGCGCCAGCAGCCAACGAACGGGGGGCCCTTACGAGCAGTACTTC. The chain joins TRBV4-1 to TRBJ2-7, with D possibly being TRBD2 (7 bases). The CDR3 spans 15 residues. Trimming removed 2 bases from V and 4 bases from J, with 15 bases in between. Per germline, CDR1 MGHRA and CDR2 YSYEKL.

This chain uses TRBV5-6 with TRBJ1-5, with 7 bases matching TRBD1. From germline, CDR1 is SGHDT and CDR2 YYEEEE. V shed 1 base, J shed 6 bases, and the junction held 4 bases outside the gene matches. There are 14 residues in the CDR3. CDR3 region: CASSLNRGVQPQHF. The CDR3 DNA sequence: TGTGCCAGCAGCTTGAACAGGGGTGTTCAGCCCCAGCATTTT. Together with reference TRBV5-6 and TRBJ1-5, the CDR3 gives the full variable domain: DAGVTQSPTHLIKTRGQQVTLRCSPKSGHDTVSWYQQALGQGPQFIFQYYEEEERQRGNFPDRFSGHQFPNYSSELNVNALLLGDSALYLCASSLNRGVQPQHFGDGTRLSIL.

The rearrangement joins TRBV27 to TRBJ1-2; 8 positions agree with TRBD1. J was trimmed by 6 bases and V by 6 bases; bases with no gene match: 6. The germline V gene encodes CDR1 MNHEY and CDR2 SMNVEV (reference sequence). This CDR3 region has 13 residues. In DNA, the CDR3 is TGTGCCAGCAGGAGAGCAGGGGGCGATGGCTACACCTTC. Translation: CASRRAGGDGYTF.

The chain's CDR3 is CASSLSTVRMNTEAFF. CDR3 sequence (DNA): TGTGCCAGCAGCTTATCCACGGTTCGAATGAACACTGAAGCTTTCTTT. The J gene is TRBJ1-1, the V gene TRBV7-8; D unclear. Per germline, CDR1 SGHVS and CDR2 FQNEAQ. V was cut by 2 bases and J by 0 bases, with 13 bases left in between. The CDR3 sequence is 16 residues long.

The chain uses TRBV11-3 and TRBJ2-3, with 9 nucleotides matching TRBD1. CDR3 length equals 16 residues. The trim removed 5 bases at V and 3 bases at J, leaving 9 bases unmatched. Germline loops: CDR1 SGHNT, CDR2 YENEEA. The CDR3 DNA follows: TGTGCCAGCAGCGAAGGGGTTGGACAGGGGACAGATACGCAGTATTTT. Translating gives CASSEGVGQGTDTQYF.